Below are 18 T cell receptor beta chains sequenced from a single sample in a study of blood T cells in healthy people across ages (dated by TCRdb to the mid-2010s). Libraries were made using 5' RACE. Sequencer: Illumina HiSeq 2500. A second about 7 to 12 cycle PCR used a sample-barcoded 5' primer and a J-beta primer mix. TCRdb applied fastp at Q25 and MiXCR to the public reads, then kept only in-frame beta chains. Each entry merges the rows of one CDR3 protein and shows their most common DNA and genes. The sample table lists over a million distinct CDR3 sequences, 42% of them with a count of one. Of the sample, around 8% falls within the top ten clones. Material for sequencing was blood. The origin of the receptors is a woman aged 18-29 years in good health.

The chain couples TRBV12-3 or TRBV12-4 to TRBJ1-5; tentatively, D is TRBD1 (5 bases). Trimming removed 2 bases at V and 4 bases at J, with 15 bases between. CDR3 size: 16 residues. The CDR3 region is CASSLIVGPGNQPQHF. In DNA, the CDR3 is TGTGCCAGCAGTTTAATAGTCGGCCCAGGGAATCAGCCCCAGCATTTT.

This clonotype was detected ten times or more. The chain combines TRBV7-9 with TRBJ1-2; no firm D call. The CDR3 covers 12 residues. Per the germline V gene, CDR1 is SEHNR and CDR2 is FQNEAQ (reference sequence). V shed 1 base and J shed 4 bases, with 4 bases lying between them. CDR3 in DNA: TGTGCCAGCAGCTTAGACGGCTATGGCTACACCTTC. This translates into CASSLDGYGYTF. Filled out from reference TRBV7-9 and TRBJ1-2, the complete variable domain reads DTGVSQNPRHKITKRGQNVTFRCDPISEHNRLYWYRQTLGQGPEFLTYFQNEAQLEKSRLLSDRFSAERPKGSFSTLEIQRTEQGDSAMYLCASSLDGYGYTFGSGTRLTVV.

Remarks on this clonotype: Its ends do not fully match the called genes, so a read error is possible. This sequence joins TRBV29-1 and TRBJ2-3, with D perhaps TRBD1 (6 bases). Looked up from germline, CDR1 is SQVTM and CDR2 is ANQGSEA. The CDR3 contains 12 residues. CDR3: CSGGRTSDMQYF. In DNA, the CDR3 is TGCAGCGGGGGGCGGACCTCAGATATGCAGTATTTT.

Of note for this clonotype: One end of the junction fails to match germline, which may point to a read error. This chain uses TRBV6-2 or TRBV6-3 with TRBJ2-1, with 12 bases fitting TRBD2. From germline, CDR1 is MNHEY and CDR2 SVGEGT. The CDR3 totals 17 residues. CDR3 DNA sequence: TGTGCCAGCAGTCGACTAGCGGGGGACACCTCCTACAATGAGCGGTACTTC. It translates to CASSRLAGDTSYNERYF.

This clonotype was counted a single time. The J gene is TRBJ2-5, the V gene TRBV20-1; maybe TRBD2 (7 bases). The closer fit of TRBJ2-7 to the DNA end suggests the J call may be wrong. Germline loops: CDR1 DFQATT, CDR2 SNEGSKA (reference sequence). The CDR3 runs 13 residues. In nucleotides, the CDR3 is TGCAGTGCACCAGGGGAGGGATCGAACGAGCAGTACTTC. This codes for CSAPGEGSNEQYF.

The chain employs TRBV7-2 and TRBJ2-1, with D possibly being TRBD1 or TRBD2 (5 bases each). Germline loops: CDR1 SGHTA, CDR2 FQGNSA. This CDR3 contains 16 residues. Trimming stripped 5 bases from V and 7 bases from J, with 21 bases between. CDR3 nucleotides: TGTGCCAGCAGCCTTATGGGGGTGGGGGTGGGGAATGAGCAGTTCTTC. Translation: CASSLMGVGVGNEQFF.

CDR3 sequence reads: CASSLRGSRETQYF. CDR3 nucleotides: TGTGCCAGCAGTTTAAGGGGGTCAAGGGAGACCCAGTACTTC. The chain combines TRBV27 with TRBJ2-5, with D possibly matching TRBD1 (6 bases). Germline V lookup: CDR1 MNHEY, CDR2 SMNVEV (reference sequence). V lost 2 bases and J lost 5, with 12 bases in between. The CDR3 contains 14 residues.

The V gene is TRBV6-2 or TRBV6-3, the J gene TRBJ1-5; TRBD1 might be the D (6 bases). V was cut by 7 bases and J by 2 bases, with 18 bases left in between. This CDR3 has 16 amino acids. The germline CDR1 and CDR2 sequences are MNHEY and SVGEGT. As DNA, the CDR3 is TGTGCCAGCACCTTTCGGGGGGGCCTTGGCAATCAGCCCCAGCATTTT. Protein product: CASTFRGGLGNQPQHF.

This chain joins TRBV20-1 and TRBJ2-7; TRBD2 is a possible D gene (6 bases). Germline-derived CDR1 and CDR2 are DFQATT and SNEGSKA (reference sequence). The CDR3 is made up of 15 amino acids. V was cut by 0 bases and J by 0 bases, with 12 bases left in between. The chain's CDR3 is CSARDLAPSSYEQYF. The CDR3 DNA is TGCAGTGCTAGAGATCTAGCGCCGAGCTCCTACGAGCAGTACTTC.

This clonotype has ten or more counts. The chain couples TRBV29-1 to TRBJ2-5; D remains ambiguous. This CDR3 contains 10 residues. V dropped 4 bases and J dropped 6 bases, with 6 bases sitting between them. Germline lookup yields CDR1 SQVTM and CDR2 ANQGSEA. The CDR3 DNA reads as TGCAGCGTTGTTTCCCAGACCCAGTACTTC. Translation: CSVVSQTQYF.

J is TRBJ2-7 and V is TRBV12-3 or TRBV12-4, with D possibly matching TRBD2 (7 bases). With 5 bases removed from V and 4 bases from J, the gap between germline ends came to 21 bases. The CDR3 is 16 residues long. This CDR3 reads CASSRRGGGSLYEQYF. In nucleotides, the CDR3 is TGTGCCAGCAGTCGACGTGGGGGGGGCTCTTTGTACGAGCAGTACTTC.

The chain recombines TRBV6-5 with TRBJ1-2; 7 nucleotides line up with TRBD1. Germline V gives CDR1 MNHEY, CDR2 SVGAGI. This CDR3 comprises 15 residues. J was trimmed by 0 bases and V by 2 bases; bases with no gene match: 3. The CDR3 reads CASSYMGTANYGYTF. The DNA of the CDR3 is TGTGCCAGCAGTTACATGGGGACAGCTAACTATGGCTACACCTTC.

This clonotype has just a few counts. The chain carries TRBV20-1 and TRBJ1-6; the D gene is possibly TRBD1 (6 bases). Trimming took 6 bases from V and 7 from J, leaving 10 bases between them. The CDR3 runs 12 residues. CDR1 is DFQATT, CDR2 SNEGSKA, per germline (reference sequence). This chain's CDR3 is CSATGLNSPLHF. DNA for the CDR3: TGCAGTGCCACAGGGTTAAATTCACCCCTCCACTTT.

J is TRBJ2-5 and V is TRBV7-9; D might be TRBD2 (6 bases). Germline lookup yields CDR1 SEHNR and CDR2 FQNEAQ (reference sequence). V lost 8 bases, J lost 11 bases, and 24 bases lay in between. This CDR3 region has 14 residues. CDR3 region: CASVLGGSYNEQYF. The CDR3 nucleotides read TGTGCCAGCGTATTGGGGGGATCCTACAATGAGCAGTACTTC.

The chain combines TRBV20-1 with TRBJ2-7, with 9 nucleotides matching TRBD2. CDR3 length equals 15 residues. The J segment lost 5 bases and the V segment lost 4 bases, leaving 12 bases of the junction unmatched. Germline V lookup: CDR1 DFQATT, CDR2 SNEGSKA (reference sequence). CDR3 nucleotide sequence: TGCAGTGCTAATCGTGGCGGGGGGGCTAGAAACGAGCAGTACTTC. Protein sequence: CSANRGGGARNEQYF.

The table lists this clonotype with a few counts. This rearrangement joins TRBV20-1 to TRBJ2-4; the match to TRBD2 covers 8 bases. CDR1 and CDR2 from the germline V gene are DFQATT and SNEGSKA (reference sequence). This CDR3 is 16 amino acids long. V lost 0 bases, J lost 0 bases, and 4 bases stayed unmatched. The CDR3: CSARELAGGAKNIQYF. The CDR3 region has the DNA TGCAGTGCTAGAGAACTGGCGGGGGGAGCCAAAAACATTCAGTACTTC.

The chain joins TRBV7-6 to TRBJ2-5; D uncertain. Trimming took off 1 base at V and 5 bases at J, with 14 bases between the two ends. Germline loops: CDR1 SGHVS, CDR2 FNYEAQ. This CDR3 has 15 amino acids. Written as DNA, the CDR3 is TGTGCCAGCAGCTTAGTAGCTGGGTTTACTGAGACCCAGTACTTC. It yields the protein CASSLVAGFTETQYF.

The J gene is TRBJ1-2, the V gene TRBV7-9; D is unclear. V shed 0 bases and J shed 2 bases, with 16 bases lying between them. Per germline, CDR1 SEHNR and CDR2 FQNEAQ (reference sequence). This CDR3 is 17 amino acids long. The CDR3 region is CASSLALAVALNYGYTF. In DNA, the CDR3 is TGTGCCAGCAGCTTAGCGCTCGCCGTGGCCCTCAACTATGGCTACACCTTC.